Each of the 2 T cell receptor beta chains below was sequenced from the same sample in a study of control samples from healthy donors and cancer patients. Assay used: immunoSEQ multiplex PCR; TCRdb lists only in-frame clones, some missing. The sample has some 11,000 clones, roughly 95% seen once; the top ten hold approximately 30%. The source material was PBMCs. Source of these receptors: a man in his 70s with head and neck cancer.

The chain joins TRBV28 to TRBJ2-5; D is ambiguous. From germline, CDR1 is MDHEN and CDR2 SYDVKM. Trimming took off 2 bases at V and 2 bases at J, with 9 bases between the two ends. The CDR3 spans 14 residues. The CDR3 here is CASSLSYTQETQYF. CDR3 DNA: TGTGCCAGCAGTTTAAGTTACACACAAGAGACCCAGTACTTC. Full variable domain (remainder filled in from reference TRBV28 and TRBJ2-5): DVKVTQSSRYLVKRTGEKVFLECVQDMDHENMFWYRQDPGLGLRLIYFSYDVKMKEKGDIPEGYSVSREKKERFSLILESASTNQTSMYLCASSLSYTQETQYFGPGTRLLVL.

CDR3 region: CASRFEGGETQYF. In nucleotides, the CDR3 is TGTGCCAGCAGGTTTGAGGGGGGAGAGACCCAGTACTTC. The chain recombines TRBV12-3 or TRBV12-4 with TRBJ2-5; the D call may be TRBD1 or TRBD2 (6 bases each). CDR3 length equals 13 residues. V lost 6 bases, J lost 4 bases, and 12 bases lay in between.